These 9 T cell receptor beta chains came from one sample sequenced in a study of shared clonotypes between healthy human individuals. Sequencing was performed with immunoSEQ multiplex PCR; in TCRdb, only in-frame clones are kept and a portion is missing. The table includes 950,000 to 1,300,000 clones, 65% to 75% detected once. Material: memory CD4+ T cells sorted from blood. Subset given: CD45RA-negative fraction. The source of these receptors is a man between 18 and 29 years old in good health.

Regarding this clone: The same CDR3 can be traced to other DNA sequences in this sample. The chain couples TRBV6-1 to TRBJ2-3; 7 positions agree with TRBD1. In germline, CDR1 is MNHNS, CDR2 SASEGT. CDR3 length: 14 amino acids. With 6 bases clipped from V and 1 base from J, the junction kept 4 bases outside the gene matches. In DNA, the CDR3 is TGTGCCAGCAGAGGTCAGGGGGGCACAGATACGCAGTATTTT. Residues: CASRGQGGTDTQYF.

This chain joins TRBV7-8 and TRBJ2-5, with 9 bases that match TRBD2. CDR1 and CDR2 from the germline V gene are SGHVS and FQNEAQ. V was pared by 4 bases and J by 4 bases, with 19 bases of the junction left unmatched. The CDR3 is 19 residues long. The CDR3, as DNA: TGTGCCAGCAGCTCTATATTCGGGACTAGCACCACTCAGGGAGAGACCCAGTACTTC. Encoded protein: CASSSIFGTSTTQGETQYF.

The chain recombines TRBV5-6 with TRBJ1-6; D possibly corresponds to TRBD1 (5 bases). Germline loops: CDR1 SGHDT, CDR2 YYEEEE. This CDR3 contains 13 residues. V gave up 0 bases and J gave up 17 bases, with 15 bases separating them. The CDR3 bases are TGTGCCAGCAGCTTGGTCGGGACGGGGCAATTCCACTTT. Residues: CASSLVGTGQFHF.

This clone appeared a few times. V and J are TRBV5-6 and TRBJ2-1; TRBD2 is a possible D gene (5 bases). This CDR3 has 11 residues. V was trimmed by 3 bases and J by 9 bases, leaving 7 bases between them. From germline, CDR1 is SGHDT and CDR2 YYEEEE. The CDR3, as DNA: TGTGCCAGCAGCTCGGGGTTTGAGCAGTTCTTC. Translating gives CASSSGFEQFF. The full variable domain, with the rest looked up from reference TRBV5-6 and TRBJ2-1, is DAGVTQSPTHLIKTRGQQVTLRCSPKSGHDTVSWYQQALGQGPQFIFQYYEEEERQRGNFPDRFSGHQFPNYSSELNVNALLLGDSALYLCASSSGFEQFFGPGTRLTVL.

This clone was seen more than once but under ten times. The chain couples TRBV6-1 to TRBJ2-5, with D perhaps assigned TRBD1 or TRBD2 (6 bases each). The length of the CDR3 is 18 residues. Trimming took off 0 bases at V and 7 bases at J, with 24 bases between the two ends. The germline V gene has CDR1 MNHNS and CDR2 SASEGT. The CDR3 loop reads CASSEARFWGASSPTQYF. For the CDR3, the DNA is TGTGCCAGCAGTGAAGCGCGTTTCTGGGGGGCCTCGTCTCCGACCCAGTACTTC.

The chain couples TRBV7-2 to TRBJ1-5; D is undetermined. V was cut by 1 base and J by 6 bases, with 10 bases left in between. Germline loops: CDR1 SGHTA, CDR2 FQGNSA. The CDR3 covers 14 residues. The CDR3 reads CASSLGRESQPQHF. DNA for the CDR3: TGTGCCAGCAGCTTAGGACGGGAATCTCAGCCCCAGCATTTT. The whole variable domain, filled in from reference TRBV7-2 and TRBJ1-5, reads GAGVSQSPSNKVTEKGKDVELRCDPISGHTALYWYRQSLGQGLEFLIYFQGNSAPDKSGLPSDRFSAERTGGSVSTLTIQRTQQEDSAVYLCASSLGRESQPQHFGDGTRLSIL.

This clone has just a few counts. DNA for the CDR3: TGTGCCAGCAGTGAAGCGGGGACCGTCGGGTCTGAGCAGTTCTTC. This codes for CASSEAGTVGSEQFF. This chain uses TRBV2 with TRBJ2-1; D could derive from TRBD1 or TRBD2 (5 bases each). V shed 0 bases and J shed 9 bases, with 15 bases lying between them. CDR3 length: 15 amino acids. Looked up from germline, CDR1 is SNHLY and CDR2 is FYNNEI.

The rearrangement joins TRBV5-4 to TRBJ2-1; D is perhaps TRBD1 or TRBD2 (5 bases each). The CDR3 has 16 residues. Looked up from germline, CDR1 is SGHNT and CDR2 is YYREEE (reference sequence). The ends were cut back, 0 bases at V and 2 bases at J, with 12 bases in the middle. For the CDR3, the DNA is TGTGCCAGCAGCTTGGGAGGGGCAGGGCCCTACAATGAGCAGTTCTTC. Its translation: CASSLGGAGPYNEQFF. Full variable domain (missing parts from reference TRBV5-4 and TRBJ2-1): ETGVTQSPTHLIKTRGQQVTLRCSSQSGHNTVSWYQQALGQGPQFIFQYYREEENGRGNFPPRFSGLQFPNYSSELNVNALELDDSALYLCASSLGGAGPYNEQFFGPGTRLTVL.

The gene calls are TRBV2 and TRBJ1-2; 9 bases align to TRBD1. The CDR3 sequence is 13 residues long. Trimming at V came to 7 bases and at J to 7 bases, leaving 7 bases not matched to a gene. Germline CDR1 is SNHLY and CDR2 is FYNNEI. The CDR3: CASTRTGARGYTF. The CDR3 nucleotides are TGTGCCAGCACCCGGACAGGGGCGCGTGGCTACACCTTC.